This entry lists 15 T cell receptor beta chains sequenced from one sample in a study of blood T cell repertoires in COVID-19. Here immunoSEQ multiplex PCR was the method, and the copy in TCRdb shows in-frame clones only, minus some. The profile shows 400,000 or so clones, around nine tenths of them singletons. The source material was peripheral blood. These TCRs come from a man aged 18 to 35 with COVID-19, enrolled during active disease.

The chain couples TRBV12-3 or TRBV12-4 to TRBJ1-6; 8 nucleotides match TRBD1. V was pared by 8 bases and J by 9 bases, with 6 bases of the junction left unmatched. The CDR3 consists of 13 residues. The CDR3 nucleotides read TGTGCCAGCCGGGACAGGCGTCCTTCACCCCTCCACTTT. Translated: CASRDRRPSPLHF.

V usage is TRBV6-2 or TRBV6-3 and J usage is TRBJ2-2; D is perhaps TRBD2 (6 bases). Germline loops: CDR1 MNHEY, CDR2 SVGEGT. The CDR3 has 17 amino acids. Between the trimmed V and J ends, which lost 2 bases and 0 bases, there was a span of 13 bases. The CDR3 loop is CASSYGLANANTGELFF. CDR3 nucleotides: TGTGCCAGCAGTTACGGTCTAGCGAACGCGAACACCGGGGAGCTGTTTTTT.

Of note for this clone: The junction departs from the called germline gene at one end, perhaps through a read error. The chain links TRBV5-6 to TRBJ1-1; 7 bases are shared with TRBD1. From germline, CDR1 is SGHDT and CDR2 YYEEEE. This CDR3 region has 13 residues. CDR3 loop: CASTRGGVTGAFF. The DNA of the CDR3 is TGTGCCAGTACCCGAGGGGGCGTGACTGGAGCTTTCTTT.

The V call is TRBV4-1, the J call TRBJ2-1; a weak D match, TRBD1 (6 bases). This CDR3 is built from 18 residues. Trimming pared 4 bases from V and 5 bases from J, leaving 24 bases between. Looked up from germline, CDR1 is MGHRA and CDR2 is YSYEKL. The CDR3 nucleotides are TGCGCCAGCAGCCTGCCCCTTTACTCTCAGGGGTGGGACAATGAGCAGTTCTTC. This sequence encodes CASSLPLYSQGWDNEQFF.

This clone was observed a few times. The chain is built from TRBV27 and TRBJ2-2; no definite D call. CDR1 MNHEY and CDR2 SMNVEV come from the germline V gene (reference sequence). The CDR3 consists of 12 residues. Trimming cost V 2 bases and J 6 bases, with 4 bases left between them. The CDR3 DNA follows: TGTGCCAGCAGTTTACAGGCCGGGGAGCTGTTTTTT. This translates into CASSLQAGELFF.

This sequence joins TRBV18 and TRBJ1-2, with D unresolved. V was clipped by 3 bases and J by 4 bases, with 12 bases between them. There are 14 residues in the CDR3. CDR1 KGHSH and CDR2 LQKENI come from the germline V gene. DNA for the CDR3: TGTGCCAGCTCACCTCCGGCAGGTGGCTATGGCTACACCTTC. This encodes CASSPPAGGYGYTF. The whole variable domain, remainder taken from reference TRBV18 and TRBJ1-2, is NAGVMQNPRHLVRRRGQEARLRCSPMKGHSHVYWYRQLPEEGLKFMVYLQKENIIDESGMPKERFSAEFPKEGPSILRIQQVVRGDSAAYFCASSPPAGGYGYTFGSGTRLTVV.

This rearrangement joins TRBV18 to TRBJ2-7; 10 nucleotides align to TRBD2. The CDR3 covers 18 residues. The V and J ends lost 0 bases and 2 bases, in that order; junction bases with no gene match: 10. Germline CDR1 is KGHSH and CDR2 is LQKENI. CDR3 coding DNA: TGTGCCAGCTCACCACCGCGTAGCGGGAGGCTTGGGACCTACGAGCAGTACTTC. As protein: CASSPPRSGRLGTYEQYF.

The rearrangement joins TRBV28 to TRBJ2-2; 11 bases align to TRBD1. Germline CDR1 reads MDHEN; CDR2 reads SYDVKM. CDR3 length equals 16 residues. V dropped 2 bases and J dropped 4; count of bases not matched to a gene: 3. CDR3 nucleotides: TGTGCCAGCAGTTTAGGGACAGGGGGTAGCACCGGGGAGCTGTTTTTT. Translating it yields CASSLGTGGSTGELFF. The full variable domain, in which reference TRBV28 and TRBJ2-2 provide the parts outside the CDR3, is DVKVTQSSRYLVKRTGEKVFLECVQDMDHENMFWYRQDPGLGLRLIYFSYDVKMKEKGDIPEGYSVSREKKERFSLILESASTNQTSMYLCASSLGTGGSTGELFFGEGSRLTVL.

This chain joins TRBV11-2 and TRBJ2-1, with D maybe TRBD1 (5 bases). V was cut by 0 bases and J by 3 bases, with 6 bases left in between. CDR3 size: 14 residues. Germline CDR1 SGHAT, CDR2 FQNNGV. CDR3 sequence (DNA): TGTGCCAGCAGCTTAGATGACAGCTACAATGAGCAGTTCTTC. It specifies CASSLDDSYNEQFF.

Notes on this clone: The same CDR3 can be traced to other DNA sequences in this sample. This chain uses TRBV30 with TRBJ2-2; D ambiguous. Trimming took off 0 bases at V and 8 bases at J, with 4 bases between the two ends. Germline lookup yields CDR1 GTSNPN and CDR2 SVGIG (reference sequence). The length of the CDR3 is 11 residues. The CDR3 loop is CAWSVSGELFF. In DNA form, the CDR3 reads TGTGCCTGGAGTGTGTCTGGGGAGCTGTTTTTT.

Concerning this clone: Germline and junction disagree at one end, which may indicate a read error. The chain links TRBV7-7 to TRBJ2-3, with D tentatively TRBD2 (6 bases). The CDR3 extends over 14 amino acids. Germline CDR1 and CDR2: SSHAT and FNYEAQ (reference sequence). The CDR3 DNA follows: TGTGCTAGCAGCTTAGGAGGGCCCACAGATACGCAGTATTTT. Translating gives CASSLGGPTDTQYF.

The V gene is TRBV5-1, the J gene TRBJ1-2; 7 bases are a match to TRBD1. The CDR3 covers 14 residues. With 2 bases clipped from V and 3 bases from J, the junction kept 4 bases outside the gene matches. The germline V gene encodes CDR1 SGHRS and CDR2 YFSETQ. CDR3: CASSFPTGDYGYTF. CDR3 bases: TGCGCCAGCAGCTTCCCTACAGGGGACTATGGCTACACCTTC.

V usage is TRBV2 and J usage is TRBJ2-2; the match to TRBD2 covers 8 bases. V lost 7 bases to trimming and J lost 6 bases; unmatched junction nucleotides: 10. This CDR3 comprises 15 residues. Germline lookup yields CDR1 SNHLY and CDR2 FYNNEI. In nucleotides, the CDR3 is TGTGCCAGCAAGAGACTAGCGCGGGGGGCCGGGGAGCTGTTTTTT. Encoded protein: CASKRLARGAGELFF.

V gene TRBV25-1 combines with J gene TRBJ1-1, with D possibly matching TRBD1 (6 bases). Germline V gene data show CDR1 as MGHDK and CDR2 as SYGVNS. The V and J ends lost 10 bases and 1 base respectively, with 10 bases between them. This CDR3 has 12 amino acids. The CDR3 sequence: CATRGSNTEAFF. The CDR3 DNA sequence: TGTGCCACCAGGGGCTCGAACACTGAAGCTTTCTTT.

The chain recombines TRBV4-1 with TRBJ2-7, with D possibly matching TRBD1 (7 bases). Germline CDR1 reads MGHRA; CDR2 reads YSYEKL. The ends were cut back, 0 bases at V and 0 bases at J, with 12 bases in the middle. The CDR3 extends over 16 amino acids. CDR3 amino acids: CASSQEEGAGSYEQYF. The CDR3 DNA follows: TGCGCCAGCAGCCAAGAGGAGGGGGCAGGCTCCTACGAGCAGTACTTC.